The 24 T cell receptor beta chains given below trace back to one sample, sequenced in a study of neurological immune-mediated disorders. TCRdb called the 5' RACE reads again in MiXCR, with one record for every CDR3 protein. The repertoire consists of 65,000 to 75,000 distinct CDR3 sequences, with roughly 4.9% occurring once and the leading ten covering roughly 2%. The material sequenced was PBMCs. The receptors here all came from a woman between 65 and 79 years old with multiple sclerosis.

This clonotype occurred many times. The chain has TRBV12-3 or TRBV12-4 and TRBJ2-4; D is perhaps TRBD1 (6 bases). The ends were cut back, 9 bases at V and 0 bases at J, with 15 bases in the middle. The CDR3 has 15 amino acids. The CDR3 protein is CASQGHWLAKNIQYF. Here the CDR3 DNA reads TGTGCCAGTCAGGGGCACTGGCTAGCCAAAAACATTCAGTACTTC.

The sample holds many counts of this clonotype. The rearrangement joins TRBV21-1 to TRBJ1-5; the D call of TRBD1 is as the table states it, not checked on the DNA. TRBV21-1 is a pseudogene segment. The CDR3 is 16 amino acids. The CDR3 region is CASSKVDSRGNQPQHF. CDR3 in DNA: TGTGCCAGCAGCAAGGTGGACAGTCGAGGCAATCAGCCCCAGCATTTT.

This clonotype appeared a few times. The chain recombines TRBV6-5 with TRBJ1-3, with unresolved D. V lost 6 bases, J lost 5 bases, and 11 bases lay in between. CDR1 MNHEY and CDR2 SVGAGI come from the germline V gene. This CDR3 has 13 amino acids. CDR3 in DNA: TGTGCCAGCAGCGTGACATTCAGAAACACCATATATTTT. Translation: CASSVTFRNTIYF.

This clonotype was seen at least ten times. The V call is TRBV7-2, the J call TRBJ2-7; tentatively, D is TRBD1 or TRBD2 (5 bases each). The V gene lost 4 bases and the J gene lost 6 bases, with 10 bases spanning the gap. CDR1 and CDR2 from the germline V gene are SGHTA and FQGNSA. The CDR3 is 12 residues long. The CDR3 spells CASSWDLAEQYF. Here the CDR3 DNA reads TGTGCCAGCAGCTGGGACCTGGCCGAGCAGTACTTC.

This clonotype was counted a few times. The chain couples TRBV20-1 to TRBJ2-2; 7 nucleotides align to TRBD1. Unmatched junction bases numbered 6, after V lost 2 bases and J lost 6 bases. The CDR3 loop spans 14 amino acids. In germline, CDR1 is DFQATT, CDR2 SNEGSKA (reference sequence). CDR3 sequence reads: CSARLPGGSGELFF. DNA of the CDR3: TGCAGTGCTAGACTCCCAGGGGGATCCGGGGAGCTGTTTTTT.

This clonotype was observed many times. The chain uses TRBV29-1 and TRBJ2-5, with 7 nucleotides matching TRBD2. The CDR3 is made up of 12 amino acids. The ends lost 6 bases at V and 5 bases at J; junction bases unmatched: 6. CDR1 is SQVTM and CDR2 is ANQGSEA in the germline V gene. DNA of the CDR3: TGCAGCGTCCGCGCGGGAGCGGAGACCCAGTACTTC. It codes for CSVRAGAETQYF.

About this clonotype itself: This could be a read error, since a much larger clone is one nucleotide away. The rearrangement links TRBV28 to TRBJ2-7, with no clear D. CDR3 length: 12 amino acids. Germline V lookup: CDR1 MDHEN, CDR2 SYDVKM. The DNA of the CDR3 is TGTGACAGCAGTTTAACTCCCTACGAGCAGTACTTC. This translates into CDSSLTPYEQYF.

Notes on this clonotype: Since a much larger clone is just one base distant, this may be a read error. The genes are TRBV11-2 and TRBJ1-4; D perhaps matches TRBD1 (5 bases). The ends were cut back, 5 bases at V and 0 bases at J, with 22 bases in the middle. CDR1 and CDR2 (germline): SGHAT, FQNNGV. The CDR3 loop spans 19 amino acids. In nucleotides, the CDR3 is TGTGCCAGCAGCAACTGGGACCCCTCATTATCTTCAACTAATGAAAAACTGTTTTTT. This encodes CASSNWDPSLSSTNEKLFF. The variable domain in full, with the rest retrieved from reference TRBV11-2 and TRBJ1-4, is EAGVAQSPRYKIIEKRQSVAFWCNPISGHATLYWYQQILGQGPKLLIQFQNNGVVDDSQLPKDRFSAERLKGVDSTLKIQPAKLEDSAVYLCASSNWDPSLSSTNEKLFFGSGTQLSVL.

This clonotype was observed at least ten times. The CDR3 bases are TGTGCCAGCAGCCCTATGACTAGCGGGAGGGCCTTAGATACGCAGTATTTT. This gives the protein CASSPMTSGRALDTQYF. V gene TRBV7-9 combines with J gene TRBJ2-3; TRBD2 aligns across 14 bases. This CDR3 is built from 17 residues. Germline assignment: CDR1 SEHNR and CDR2 FQNEAQ (reference sequence). Germline trimming cut 5 bases from V and 5 bases from J; bases unmatched to any gene: 9.

Ten or more counts support this clonotype. V is TRBV7-2 and J is TRBJ2-7, with a weak D call TRBD2 (5 bases). Germline V gene sequence: CDR1 SGHTA, CDR2 FQGNSA. V shed 5 bases and J shed 0 bases, with 11 bases lying between them. CDR3 length: 14 residues. The CDR3 sequence is CASSRGGDSYEQYF. CDR3 bases: TGTGCCAGCAGCCGTGGAGGAGACTCCTACGAGCAGTACTTC.

The sample holds a few counts of this clonotype. The chain employs TRBV12-3 or TRBV12-4 and TRBJ2-1; no definite D call. Trimming stripped 8 bases from V and 7 bases from J, with 15 bases between. The CDR3 is 13 residues long. The CDR3 DNA is TGTGCCAGCCGCACCTTGGGCCAGAATGAGCAGTTCTTC. Its translation is CASRTLGQNEQFF.

This clonotype was observed many times. J is TRBJ2-2 and V is TRBV6-6; 8 bases are shared with TRBD2. The V gene's germline CDR1 is MNHNY and CDR2 SVGAGI (reference sequence). V was pared by 5 bases and J by 5 bases, with 10 bases of the junction left unmatched. The CDR3 consists of 16 residues. The DNA for the CDR3 is TGTGCCAGCAGTCCCCAACGGGAGGGCCGGACCGGGGAGCTGTTTTTT. Translation: CASSPQREGRTGELFF.

The rearrangement joins TRBV12-3 or TRBV12-4 to TRBJ2-7; TRBD2 is a possible D gene (6 bases). The length of the CDR3 is 15 residues. Trimming removed 3 bases from V and 0 bases from J, with 12 bases in between. In nucleotides, the CDR3 is TGTGCCAGCAGTTTGAGGGACTGGAACTCCTACGAGCAGTACTTC. This gives the protein CASSLRDWNSYEQYF.

The table lists this clonotype with many counts. The rearrangement uses TRBV11-2 and TRBJ2-7, with unresolved D. The length of the CDR3 is 11 residues. V was trimmed by 5 bases and J by 6 bases, leaving 8 bases between them. The germline CDR1 and CDR2 sequences are SGHAT and FQNNGV. CDR3 residues: CASSQNSEQYF. The CDR3 coding sequence is TGTGCCAGCAGCCAGAACAGCGAGCAGTACTTC.

This clonotype was seen many times. In nucleotides, the CDR3 is TGTGCCAGCAATCTCCTAGCGGGGAGTTGGGATACGCAGTATTTT. Encoded protein: CASNLLAGSWDTQYF. The rearrangement links TRBV12-3 or TRBV12-4 to TRBJ2-3, with TRBD2 matching over 9 bases. V dropped 7 bases and J dropped 6; count of bases not matched to a gene: 11. This CDR3 comprises 15 residues.

This clonotype was detected only a few times. The rearrangement joins TRBV19 to TRBJ1-1; D is possibly TRBD1 (5 bases). The CDR3 spans 13 residues. The germline V gene encodes CDR1 LNHDA and CDR2 SQIVND (reference sequence). V shed 3 bases and J shed 1 base, with 6 bases lying between them. CDR3 loop: CASSITGNTEAFF. CDR3 bases: TGTGCCAGTAGTATTACAGGGAACACTGAAGCTTTCTTT.

This clonotype was seen ten or more times. This sequence joins TRBV5-1 and TRBJ1-1; D may be TRBD1 (6 bases). V lost 3 bases and J lost 4, with 19 bases in between. CDR3 length: 16 residues. CDR1 is SGHRS and CDR2 is YFSETQ in the germline V gene. CDR3 sequence: CASSSGGGGLFTEAFF. The CDR3 DNA sequence: TGCGCCAGCAGCTCGGGAGGCGGGGGGCTGTTCACTGAAGCTTTCTTT. The complete variable domain, with remaining parts taken from reference TRBV5-1 and TRBJ1-1, reads KAGVTQTPRYLIKTRGQQVTLSCSPISGHRSVSWYQQTPGQGLQFLFEYFSETQRNKGNFPGRFSGRQFSNSRSEMNVSTLELGDSALYLCASSSGGGGLFTEAFFGQGTRLTVV.

The rearrangement joins TRBV6-6 to TRBJ1-2, with D possibly being TRBD1 (5 bases). V shed 6 bases and J shed 0 bases, with 11 bases lying between them. This CDR3 region has 14 residues. Germline V lookup: CDR1 MNHNY, CDR2 SVGAGI (reference sequence). CDR3 DNA: TGTGCCAGCAGCGGGGGTTCGGCTAACTATGGCTACACCTTC. Residues: CASSGGSANYGYTF.

Many counts were recorded for this clonotype. The chain links TRBV6-5 to TRBJ1-5; no clear D. The CDR3 extends over 15 amino acids. Germline CDR1 and CDR2: MNHEY and SVGAGI. The V end was cut by 0 bases, the J end by 1 base, with 7 bases between. CDR3 in DNA: TGTGCCAGCAGTTACTCTGGGCAGAGCAATCAGCCCCAGCATTTT. It codes for CASSYSGQSNQPQHF.

This clonotype occurred many times. This rearrangement joins TRBV15 to TRBJ1-4; 9 nucleotides agree with TRBD1. Losses at the gene ends were 5 bases for V and 7 bases for J; bases not matched to a gene: 8. The CDR3 is 15 amino acids. CDR1 and CDR2 from the germline V gene are LNHNV and YYDKDF (reference sequence). CDR3 sequence reads: CATSVRSGQGEKLFF. For the CDR3, the DNA is TGTGCCACCAGCGTTCGTTCGGGACAGGGTGAAAAACTGTTTTTT. Full variable domain (missing parts from reference TRBV15 and TRBJ1-4): DAMVIQNPRYQVTQFGKPVTLSCSQTLNHNVMYWYQQKSSQAPKLLFHYYDKDFNNEADTPDNFQSRRPNTSFCFLDIRSPGLGDTAMYLCATSVRSGQGEKLFFGSGTQLSVL.

This clonotype occurred many times. This sequence joins TRBV21-1 and TRBJ2-5; the D call TRBD1 from the table was never checked on the DNA. TRBV21-1 is shown as a pseudogene. The CDR3 totals 16 residues. The CDR3 is CASSKGARVIQETQYF. CDR3 in DNA: TGTGCCAGCAGCAAAGGGGCCAGGGTAATCCAAGAGACCCAGTACTTC.

This clonotype has a count of ten or more. The chain employs TRBV6-6 and TRBJ2-1; 7 positions match TRBD1. Trimming at V came to 4 bases and at J to 4 bases, leaving 7 bases not matched to a gene. In germline, CDR1 is MNHNY, CDR2 SVGAGI (reference sequence). CDR3 length: 15 residues. The CDR3 spells CASSFRDRDYNEQFF. The CDR3 DNA reads TGTGCCAGCAGTTTCCGGGACAGAGATTACAATGAGCAGTTCTTC.

In this sample, this clonotype turned up many times. V gene TRBV20-1 combines with J gene TRBJ2-7, with D maybe TRBD1 (5 bases). This CDR3 has 13 residues. Germline CDR1 reads DFQATT; CDR2 reads SNEGSKA (reference sequence). The V gene lost 2 bases and the J gene lost 5 bases, with 13 bases spanning the gap. The CDR3, as DNA: TGCAGTGCTAGATCAGGGCCTGGTGACGAGCAGTACTTC. Translating gives CSARSGPGDEQYF.

This clonotype appeared many times. The CDR3 is CASRYDLRGDTQYF. The CDR3 DNA reads TGTGCCAGCAGATACGACTTAAGAGGAGATACGCAGTATTTT. The chain links TRBV6-6 to TRBJ2-3; D remains ambiguous. The V gene lost 6 bases and the J gene lost 5 bases, with 15 bases spanning the gap. CDR1 and CDR2 from the germline V gene are MNHNY and SVGAGI (reference sequence). The CDR3 is made up of 14 amino acids.